Shown below are 10 T cell receptor beta chains from a single sample sequenced in a study of blood T cells in healthy people across ages. A J-beta primer mix and a sample-barcoded 5' primer were used in a second PCR of about 7 to 12 cycles. TCRdb re-analysed the 5' RACE reads in MiXCR, keeping a single row per CDR3 protein. Of 850,000 or so distinct CDR3 sequences listed, more than 25% are singletons. The material sequenced was blood. The source is a woman older than 75 in good health.

V gene TRBV28 combines with J gene TRBJ2-2; 7 bases agree with TRBD1. This CDR3 spans 15 amino acids. The germline gives CDR1 MDHEN, CDR2 SYDVKM. Trimming took 5 bases from V and 3 from J; bases not matched to a gene: 6. The CDR3: CASSVGGQYTGELFF. The CDR3 nucleotides read TGTGCCAGCAGTGTAGGGGGACAGTACACCGGGGAGCTGTTTTTT.

This clonotype was counted ten times or more. The rearrangement uses TRBV4-2 and TRBJ1-5, with a weak D call TRBD1 (6 bases). There are 15 residues in the CDR3. In germline, CDR1 is LGHNA, CDR2 YNFKEQ. V lost 0 bases, J lost 7 bases, and 13 bases lay in between. The CDR3 sequence is CASSQEAGVNQPQHF. CDR3 DNA: TGTGCCAGCAGCCAAGAGGCAGGGGTTAACCAGCCCCAGCATTTT.

For this clonotype: A junction boundary mismatches the germline segment, possibly from a read error. This chain connects TRBV4-1 to TRBJ1-1; D remains ambiguous. Germline CDR1 is MGHRA and CDR2 is YSYEKL. CDR3 length equals 14 residues. CDR3 nucleotides: TGCACCAGCAGCCAAGATCCTGCGGACACTGAAGCTTTCTTT. Protein: CTSSQDPADTEAFF.

At least ten counts were recorded for this clonotype. The gene calls are TRBV6-5 and TRBJ1-2, with D unresolved. The germline V and J ends were trimmed by 5 bases and 4 bases, with 11 bases remaining between them. The germline V gene has CDR1 MNHEY and CDR2 SVGAGI. The CDR3 totals 13 residues. Written as DNA, the CDR3 is TGTGCCAGCAGTACCGGACTTCGCTATGGCTACACCTTC. It specifies CASSTGLRYGYTF.

This clonotype was seen ten or more times. The V call is TRBV12-3 or TRBV12-4, the J call TRBJ2-5; TRBD1 matches at 7 bases. There are 13 residues in the CDR3. V shed 5 bases and J 4 bases; nucleotides not matched to a gene: 4. The CDR3 here is CASSRDSVETQYF. The CDR3 DNA reads TGTGCCAGCAGTCGGGACAGCGTAGAGACCCAGTACTTC.

This clonotype showed up just once. A much more abundant neighbour one base away suggests this may be a read error. V usage is TRBV24-1 and J usage is TRBJ2-1; D might be TRBD2 (7 bases). The germline CDR1 and CDR2 sequences are KGHDR and SFDVKD. There are 20 residues in the CDR3. V shed 1 base and J shed 0 bases, with 21 bases lying between them. The CDR3 sequence: CATSDFQGRVGASSYNEQFF. CDR3 sequence (DNA): TGTGCCACCAGTGATTTTCAGGGGAGGGTGGGGGCTAGCTCCTACAATGAGCAGTTCTTC.

This clonotype was seen more than once but under ten times. CDR3 amino acids: CASSIDIYTEAFF. CDR3 nucleotide sequence: TGCGCCAGCAGCATCGACATTTACACTGAAGCTTTCTTT. The chain uses TRBV5-1 and TRBJ1-1; D is undetermined. The CDR3 is 13 amino acids. The germline V gene has CDR1 SGHRS and CDR2 YFSETQ. V lost 4 bases and J 3 bases, leaving 10 bases between the germline ends.

This clonotype has just a few counts. This rearrangement joins TRBV30 to TRBJ1-2; D not certain. This CDR3 has 16 residues. Trimming cost V 2 bases and J 7 bases, with 23 bases left between them. Germline lookup yields CDR1 GTSNPN and CDR2 SVGIG (reference sequence). This CDR3 is CAWSPNWIEVVGGYTF. CDR3 sequence (DNA): TGTGCCTGGAGTCCAAATTGGATCGAGGTAGTGGGTGGCTACACCTTC. Complete variable domain (other parts from reference TRBV30 and TRBJ1-2): SQTIHQWPATLVQPVGSPLSLECTVEGTSNPNLYWYRQAAGRGLQLLFYSVGIGQISSEVPQNLSASRPQDRQFILSSKKLLLSDSGFYLCAWSPNWIEVVGGYTFGSGTRLTVV.

The chain recombines TRBV5-4 with TRBJ2-3; 9 nucleotides match TRBD1. The CDR3 consists of 16 residues. Trimming cost V 3 bases and J 6 bases; bases outside gene matches: 11. From germline, CDR1 is SGHNT and CDR2 YYREEE (reference sequence). CDR3 coding DNA: TGTGCCAGCAGCTCCGGGACAGGGCGTTTCATGGATACGCAGTATTTT. Protein sequence: CASSSGTGRFMDTQYF.

The chain carries TRBV7-2 and TRBJ1-2; D possibly corresponds to TRBD1 (6 bases). The germline V and J ends were trimmed by 2 bases and 1 base, with 14 bases remaining between them. Germline-derived CDR1 and CDR2 are SGHTA and FQGNSA. The CDR3 runs 16 residues. DNA for the CDR3: TGTGCCAGCAGCTTAAACCCAGGGGTTGGTAACTATGGCTACACCTTC. Protein product: CASSLNPGVGNYGYTF.